This T cell receptor (beta chain) was sequenced for a study of cytomegalovirus exposure and HLA in healthy donors. About the research overall: Membership in the Caucasian-associated ancestry cluster was found for 65% to 85% of nearly 400 genotyped donors.

Study-level results: Researchers reportedly found TCR beta sequences accurately predicted most subjects' HLA-A and HLA-B alleles. Among donors in an Asian-associated ancestry cluster, a later analysis reportedly found fewer N-insertions than the roughly 700-donor mean.

In its sample, this clone was seen a few times. No antigen is known for it. With V trimmed by 7 bases and J by 2 bases, 10 bases remained unmatched. CDR1 is MNHNS, CDR2 SASEGT, per germline. This CDR3 has 15 amino acids. Researchers ran the PCR with 60 Vbeta and 13 Jbeta primers. Sequencing was performed with immunoSEQ multiplex PCR; in TCRdb, only in-frame clones are kept and a portion is missing. The sample includes approximately 130,000 clones, around 73% seen only once; the top ten take approximately 1.2%. The sequencing sample was made of PBMCs. This chain connects TRBV6-1 to TRBJ2-7, with 8 bases identical to TRBD1. The origin of this receptor is a man aged 45-65 years in good health and CMV-seronegative. CDR3 residues: CASTSRGTGAYEQYF. CDR3 bases: TGTGCCAGCACCTCAAGAGGGACAGGAGCCTACGAGCAGTACTTC.